One and the same sample provided the 26 T cell receptor beta chains below, sequenced in a study of PD-L1 blockade in urothelial cancer. Time point defined: peripheral blood 6 weeks after treatment start. The repertoire was sequenced with immunoSEQ multiplex PCR; TCRdb's copy has only in-frame clones and lacks some. The sample includes approximately 38,000 clones, roughly 90% of them seen just once. The sequencing here drew on PBMCs, taken around atezolizumab (anti-PD-L1) treatment. These receptors were collected from a man in his fifties or sixties with urothelial cancer.

The chain has TRBV6-1 and TRBJ2-3; D is undetermined. Trimming removed 6 bases at V and 2 bases at J, with 6 bases between. CDR1 is MNHNS and CDR2 is SASEGT in the germline V gene. The CDR3 extends over 12 amino acids. The DNA for the CDR3 is TGTGCCAGCAGCCGACACACAGATACGCAGTATTTT. Translation: CASSRHTDTQYF.

V usage is TRBV18 and J usage is TRBJ2-2; D may be TRBD2 (5 bases). The CDR3 covers 17 residues. Trimming took 1 base from V and 4 from J, leaving 16 bases between them. CDR1 and CDR2 (germline): KGHSH, LQKENI. CDR3 bases: TGTGCCAGCTCACCACTCCTGGGAGTCATGGGCACCGGGGAGCTGTTTTTT. It specifies CASSPLLGVMGTGELFF.

The gene calls are TRBV10-3 and TRBJ2-7; tentative D call: TRBD2 (7 bases). The germline CDR1 and CDR2 sequences are ENHRY and SYGVKD. The CDR3 contains 17 residues. Trimming stripped 0 bases from V and 3 bases from J, with 18 bases between. The CDR3 loop is CAISESWGGGGDYEQYF. The CDR3 coding sequence is TGTGCCATCAGTGAGTCGTGGGGGGGCGGGGGAGACTACGAGCAGTACTTC.

The V and J genes are TRBV10-3 and TRBJ2-7; D may be TRBD2 (6 bases). V lost 10 bases and J 3 bases, leaving 13 bases between the germline ends. The germline V gene has CDR1 ENHRY and CDR2 SYGVKD. The CDR3 spans 12 residues. DNA for the CDR3: TGTGCCACAGGGACTTCCCTCTACGAGCAGTACTTC. Translating it yields CATGTSLYEQYF.

The chain carries TRBV5-1 and TRBJ1-5; D possibly corresponds to TRBD1 (6 bases). V lost 0 bases to trimming and J lost 2 bases, with 9 bases between them. CDR1 SGHRS and CDR2 YFSETQ come from the germline V gene. This CDR3 region has 15 residues. CDR3 loop: CASSLDPGGNQPQHF. The DNA of the CDR3 is TGCGCCAGCAGCTTGGACCCAGGGGGCAATCAGCCCCAGCATTTT.

The chain recombines TRBV14 with TRBJ2-3; unclear D gene. Germline CDR1 and CDR2: SGHDN and FVKESK. The CDR3 loop spans 17 amino acids. V lost 4 bases to trimming and J lost 2 bases, with 19 bases between them. The CDR3 protein is CASSPRVHFLDTDTQYF. DNA of the CDR3: TGTGCCAGCAGCCCCCGGGTCCACTTCTTGGACACAGATACGCAGTATTTT. The whole variable domain, remainder taken from reference TRBV14 and TRBJ2-3, is EAGVTQFPSHSVIEKGQTVTLRCDPISGHDNLYWYRRVMGKEIKFLLHFVKESKQDESGMPNNRFLAERTGGTYSTLKVQPAELEDSGVYFCASSPRVHFLDTDTQYFGPGTRLTVL.

J is TRBJ1-2 and V is TRBV7-2; D not certain. This CDR3 has 14 residues. Trimming took 5 bases from V and 4 from J, leaving 14 bases between them. The germline CDR1 and CDR2 sequences are SGHTA and FQGNSA. As DNA, the CDR3 is TGTGCCAGCAGCCGCTGGGGAGGGTCCTATGGCTACACCTTC. Translation gives CASSRWGGSYGYTF. The variable domain in full, completed from reference TRBV7-2 and TRBJ1-2, reads GAGVSQSPSNKVTEKGKDVELRCDPISGHTALYWYRQSLGQGLEFLIYFQGNSAPDKSGLPSDRFSAERTGGSVSTLTIQRTQQEDSAVYLCASSRWGGSYGYTFGSGTRLTVV.

This clone has a handful of counts. The rearrangement joins TRBV30 to TRBJ1-1, with D unresolved. Germline values: CDR1 GTSNPN, CDR2 SVGIG (reference sequence). Trimming took 2 bases from V and 10 from J, leaving 11 bases between them. The CDR3 runs to 11 residues. CDR3 nucleotides: TGTGCCTGGAGTTCCGGACTGGGAGCTTTCTTT. Protein: CAWSSGLGAFF. Full variable domain (rest looked up from reference TRBV30 and TRBJ1-1): SQTIHQWPATLVQPVGSPLSLECTVEGTSNPNLYWYRQAAGRGLQLLFYSVGIGQISSEVPQNLSASRPQDRQFILSSKKLLLSDSGFYLCAWSSGLGAFFGQGTRLTVV.

CDR3 loop: CASSLTPGQTGYEQYF. CDR3 in DNA: TGCGCCAGCAGCTTGACTCCGGGACAGACTGGCTACGAGCAGTACTTC. V is TRBV5-1 and J is TRBJ2-7, with TRBD1 matching 7 bases. The germline CDR1 and CDR2 sequences are SGHRS and YFSETQ. The CDR3 runs 16 residues. The trim removed 1 base at V and 3 bases at J, leaving 10 bases unmatched.

V usage is TRBV7-8 and J usage is TRBJ1-6; no clear D. Germline V lookup: CDR1 SGHVS, CDR2 FQNEAQ. This CDR3 is built from 12 residues. V gave up 5 bases and J gave up 11 bases, with 10 bases separating them. The CDR3 coding sequence is TGTGCCAGCAGCCTATCACGGGCACCCCTCCACTTT. Protein sequence: CASSLSRAPLHF. The complete variable domain, with remaining parts taken from reference TRBV7-8 and TRBJ1-6, reads GAGVSQSPRYKVAKRGQDVALRCDPISGHVSLFWYQQALGQGPEFLTYFQNEAQLDKSGLPSDRFFAERPEGSVSTLKIQRTQQEDSAVYLCASSLSRAPLHFGNGTRLTVT.

The J gene is TRBJ1-6, the V gene TRBV4-1, with D perhaps matching TRBD1 (5 bases). The CDR3 consists of 16 residues. Trimming left V 0 bases short and J 2 bases short, with 8 bases between. Per the germline V gene, CDR1 is MGHRA and CDR2 is YSYEKL. CDR3 sequence (DNA): TGCGCCAGCAGCCAAGAGTCAGGGCCCTATAATTCACCCCTCCACTTT. Protein: CASSQESGPYNSPLHF.

The chain combines TRBV10-3 with TRBJ1-2, with D tentatively TRBD1 (5 bases). Germline lookup yields CDR1 ENHRY and CDR2 SYGVKD. V was clipped by 4 bases and J by 3 bases, with 12 bases between them. This CDR3 has 14 residues. The CDR3 loop reads CAISATTEDYGYTF. CDR3 in DNA: TGTGCCATCAGTGCCACGACAGAAGACTATGGCTACACCTTC.

The chain carries TRBV6-1 and TRBJ2-3; 8 bases are a match to TRBD1. The CDR3 runs 15 residues. Germline-derived CDR1 and CDR2 are MNHNS and SASEGT. V lost 6 bases and J lost 4; bases outside the gene matches: 9. CDR3 sequence: CASSPRDRRADTQYF. The CDR3 coding sequence is TGTGCCAGCAGCCCCCGGGACAGGCGGGCAGATACGCAGTATTTT.

The rearrangement links TRBV5-1 to TRBJ2-4, with TRBD1 matching 9 bases. After removal of 0 bases from V and 4 bases from J, the junction contained 5 bases not matched to a gene. This CDR3 is built from 16 residues. In germline, CDR1 is SGHRS, CDR2 YFSETQ. For the CDR3, the DNA is TGCGCCAGCAGCTTGGAAATCGGGACAGGGAAAAACATTCAGTACTTC. It is translated as CASSLEIGTGKNIQYF.

This chain uses TRBV6-5 with TRBJ2-7; the match to TRBD1 covers 9 bases. The CDR3 is 14 residues long. Germline V gives CDR1 MNHEY, CDR2 SVGAGI. J was trimmed by 7 bases and V by 5 bases; bases with no gene match: 9. Written as DNA, the CDR3 is TGTGCCAGCAGTCCCCGGGACAGGGTGGGTGAGCAGTACTTC. It translates to CASSPRDRVGEQYF.

The count of this clone is one. The chain is built from TRBV19 and TRBJ1-1; TRBD1 aligns across 10 bases. From germline, CDR1 is LNHDA and CDR2 SQIVND (reference sequence). This CDR3 spans 12 amino acids. Trimming at V came to 6 bases and at J to 7 bases, leaving 2 bases not matched to a gene. The DNA for the CDR3 is TGTGCCAGTAGCGACAGGGGGCTTGAAGCTTTCTTT. It yields the protein CASSDRGLEAFF.

This clone was counted a single time. The chain joins TRBV18 to TRBJ1-2; D not resolved. Germline values: CDR1 KGHSH, CDR2 LQKENI. The V end was cut by 4 bases, the J end by 8 bases, with 17 bases between. The CDR3 has 14 residues. CDR3 DNA sequence: TGTGCCAGCTCACTTAGCTTCCACCAGTGGGGCTACACCTTC. Translation: CASSLSFHQWGYTF.

Only a few counts were recorded for this clone. This chain joins TRBV19 and TRBJ1-4; no clear D gene. Between the trimmed V and J ends, which lost 8 bases and 4 bases, there was a span of 23 bases. CDR1 LNHDA and CDR2 SQIVND come from the germline V gene (reference sequence). The CDR3 contains 17 residues. DNA of the CDR3: TGTGCCAGTGCCGGGAGAAGCGAAATTAGGGATAATGAAAAACTGTTTTTT. This sequence encodes CASAGRSEIRDNEKLFF.

This clone was recorded once. The CDR3 here is CASSLKSWVADSTDTQYF. CDR3 coding DNA: TGCGCCAGCAGCCTCAAATCGTGGGTAGCGGACAGCACAGATACGCAGTATTTT. The gene calls are TRBV5-1 and TRBJ2-3, with D possibly TRBD2 on 6 matching bases. This CDR3 is built from 18 residues. V was cut by 4 bases and J by 0 bases, with 21 bases left in between. CDR1 and CDR2 (germline): SGHRS, YFSETQ.

V is TRBV5-1 and J is TRBJ2-5; 9 bases map to TRBD1. The V segment lost 4 bases and the J segment 4 bases; nucleotides outside the gene matches: 5. Germline V gene sequence: CDR1 SGHRS, CDR2 YFSETQ. The CDR3 is 14 residues long. The CDR3 protein is CASSPKGQGETQYF. CDR3 nucleotides: TGCGCCAGCAGCCCCAAGGGACAGGGAGAGACCCAGTACTTC.

V is TRBV13 and J is TRBJ2-5; TRBD1 agrees at 8 bases. J lost 4 bases, V lost 5 bases, and 12 bases had no gene match. The CDR3 extends over 16 amino acids. The germline V gene encodes CDR1 PRHDT and CDR2 FYEKMQ (reference sequence). CDR3: CASSKDVSQGAETQYF. The DNA of the CDR3 is TGTGCCAGCAGCAAAGACGTCTCCCAGGGGGCAGAGACCCAGTACTTC.

The chain combines TRBV5-1 with TRBJ2-7; TRBD2 matches at 10 bases. CDR3 length equals 16 residues. Losses at the gene ends were 7 bases for V and 2 bases for J; bases not matched to a gene: 12. Germline V gene sequence: CDR1 SGHRS, CDR2 YFSETQ. The chain's CDR3 is CASRRWLAGEAYEQYF. CDR3 nucleotide sequence: TGCGCCAGCCGACGGTGGCTAGCGGGGGAAGCCTACGAGCAGTACTTC.

CDR3 sequence reads: CASERQGHQPQHF. For the CDR3, the DNA is TGTGCCAGCGAAAGACAGGGACATCAGCCCCAGCATTTT. The chain joins TRBV6-1 to TRBJ1-5; 7 bases line up with TRBD1. J lost 5 bases, V lost 8 bases, and 6 bases had no gene match. CDR1 is MNHNS, CDR2 SASEGT, per germline. This CDR3 contains 13 residues.

This chain joins TRBV5-6 and TRBJ1-4, with D perhaps matching TRBD1 (5 bases). V was clipped by 0 bases and J by 8 bases, with 11 bases between them. CDR1 SGHDT and CDR2 YYEEEE come from the germline V gene. This CDR3 comprises 14 residues. In nucleotides, the CDR3 is TGTGCCAGCAGCTTGGTGGGGAGGGACGAAAAACTGTTTTTT. It translates to CASSLVGRDEKLFF. Variable domain in full (rest from reference TRBV5-6 and TRBJ1-4): DAGVTQSPTHLIKTRGQQVTLRCSPKSGHDTVSWYQQALGQGPQFIFQYYEEEERQRGNFPDRFSGHQFPNYSSELNVNALLLGDSALYLCASSLVGRDEKLFFGSGTQLSVL.

The V and J genes are TRBV2 and TRBJ2-1; possible D gene TRBD2, 6 bases. This CDR3 region has 15 residues. Germline V lookup: CDR1 SNHLY, CDR2 FYNNEI. Between the trimmed V and J ends, which lost 3 bases and 5 bases, there was a span of 14 bases. The CDR3 region has the DNA TGTGCCAGCAGTGATTCCGGGACTTTCAACAATGAGCAGTTCTTC. This translates into CASSDSGTFNNEQFF.

V and J are TRBV5-8 and TRBJ1-5, with a tentative D call TRBD1 (5 bases). Germline CDR1 reads SGHTS; CDR2 reads YDEGEE. The CDR3 contains 15 residues. V was shortened by 0 bases and J by 0 bases, with 7 bases between the two germline ends. The CDR3 nucleotides are TGTGCCAGCAGCTTGGCAGGGTATAGCAATCAGCCCCAGCATTTT. Its translation is CASSLAGYSNQPQHF.